These 2 T cell receptor beta chains came from one sample sequenced in a study of PD-L1 blockade in urothelial cancer (dated by TCRdb to the late 2010s). The library was prepared using the immunoSEQ multiplex PCR assay. TCRdb took over this immuneACCESS table, retaining in-frame rearrangements with V and J assigned. Such tables are incomplete; in checked studies, under half of the missing clones stem from an unresolved V gene, and the remainder is unexplained. The sample table records approximately 100,000 clones; approximately 91% of these occur just once. Around 0.9% of the sample comes from the top ten. The specimen comprised PBMCs, sampled around atezolizumab (anti-PD-L1) treatment. The receptor source for this set is a woman over 75 with urothelial cancer.

The rearrangement uses TRBV7-6 and TRBJ2-2; TRBD2 matches at 10 bases. The V gene end was trimmed by 2 bases and the J gene end by 6 bases; junction bases not matched to a gene: 3. There are 15 residues in the CDR3. Per the germline V gene, CDR1 is SGHVS and CDR2 is FNYEAQ. This chain's CDR3 is CASSLSSGSSGELFF. The CDR3, as DNA: TGTGCCAGCAGCTTATCTAGCGGGAGTTCCGGGGAGCTGTTTTTT.

The J gene is TRBJ1-2, the V gene TRBV6-5; TRBD1 matches at 9 bases. Per germline, CDR1 MNHEY and CDR2 SVGAGI. The CDR3 covers 13 residues. V lost 5 bases and J lost 3; bases outside the gene matches: 1. This chain's CDR3 is CASSRQGDYGYTF. The CDR3 DNA reads TGTGCCAGCAGTCGACAGGGGGACTATGGCTACACCTTC.